A selection of T cell receptor beta chains follows, all from one sample in a study of early T cells in non-severe SARS-CoV-2 infection. MiXCR, applied by TCRdb to the 5' RACE reads, yields one record per CDR3 protein. Among around 19,000 distinct CDR3 sequences listed, around 5% were seen once. The sequenced material came from whole blood. The origin of the receptors is an adult who was a healthcare worker with PCR-confirmed SARS-CoV-2 infection or an uninfected control (not recorded which). The conserved cysteine and the conserved F or W are not part of the CDR3 here.

V gene	J gene	CDR3 protein
TRBV28	TRBJ2-3	ASSTRDPNVGATDTQY
TRBV20-1	TRBJ2-7	SARLSSYEQY
TRBV18	TRBJ1-2	ASSPPGQGEHGYT
TRBV10-3	TRBJ2-7	AISESEGWEQY
TRBV7-6	TRBJ2-5	ASSLEASGAGETQY
TRBV12-3/TRBV12-4	TRBJ2-6	ASSFGYSGANVLT
TRBV2	TRBJ2-1	ASSEDSYNEQF
TRBV6-2/TRBV6-3	TRBJ2-6	ASSPLTVLTSGANVLT
TRBV6-2/TRBV6-3	TRBJ2-2	ASSYQGRTGELF
TRBV10-2	TRBJ2-1	ASLKNSGSIYNEQF
TRBV11-2	TRBJ2-1	ASKGYNEQF
TRBV7-2	TRBJ2-5	ASSLLGGRETQY
TRBV5-1	TRBJ1-2	ASSHPDRRYGYT
TRBV5-4	TRBJ1-1	ASSLAGTATEAF
TRBV11-2	TRBJ2-6	ASFDYTGANVLT
TRBV20-1	TRBJ1-5	SARSGPTKRQPQH
TRBV29-1	TRBJ2-7	SALGQAGYEQY
TRBV2	TRBJ2-7	ASSGQYEQY
TRBV7-2	TRBJ2-3	ASSSPPGTSGTDTQY
TRBV7-6	TRBJ1-3	ASGRNSGNTIY
TRBV5-1	TRBJ1-1	ASSSGQRQNTEAF